This record concerns one T cell receptor (beta chain) sequence. CDR3 size: 15 residues. The germline gives CDR1 SGHRS, CDR2 YFSETQ. V was cut by 4 bases and J by 2 bases, with 12 bases left in between. These data are taken from a study of T-cell reconstitution after alpha-beta-depleted transplantation in children. Preparation of the TCRbeta library used unique molecular identifiers. One entry per CDR3 protein, called by TCRdb with MiXCR from the PCR reads. Here the sample spans about 500,000 distinct CDR3 sequences, about 33% being singletons. The V gene is TRBV5-1, the J gene TRBJ1-4; no firm D call. Sequencing was performed on PBMCs from the stem cell graft donor, taken from the stem cell graft. The clonotype was recovered from a human donor who donated a stem cell graft to a child with aplastic anemia. The CDR3 protein is CASSHREGTNEKLFF. CDR3 nucleotides: TGCGCCAGCAGCCACCGCGAGGGTACTAATGAAAAACTGTTTTTT.